This T cell receptor (beta chain) was identified during a study of identical twins. TCRdb itself ran the 5' RACE reads through MiXCR, one entry per CDR3 protein. The data hold a few hundred thousand distinct CDR3 sequences, with roughly 9.5% observed a single time. Whole-study findings and limits: Cord blood beta clonotypes present at high abundance carried fewer insertions; no such pattern appeared in memory repertoires. The study drew conclusions from cross-sectional statistical analysis, not from following the same donors.

This clonotype was counted ten times or more. Its target is unknown. The same sample was also studied in work on yellow fever vaccine responses in identical twins.

The TCR comes from a woman aged 18-29 years in good health. Sequenced input: PBMCs.

The CDR3 here is CASSLKAGGYNEQFF. The CDR3 DNA follows: TGCGCCAGCAGCTTAAAAGCGGGAGGGTACAATGAGCAGTTCTTC. The chain employs TRBV5-1 and TRBJ2-1; 10 bases agree with TRBD2. Germline loops: CDR1 SGHRS, CDR2 YFSETQ. V shed 2 bases, J shed 4 bases, and the junction held 3 bases outside the gene matches. The CDR3 length is 15 residues.